Described below is a single TCR beta chain sequence and its context. In this sample, this clonotype turned up a few times. What this receptor recognizes is not known. The sample holds no much larger clone one base away, and base qualities are not on file. From cysteine to phenylalanine, the CDR3 is 17 amino acids long. The kept DNA is CDR3 alone, 51 bases in frame from the first base. V drops 0 bases and J drops 2 bases, leaving 16 bases in between. The CDR1 and CDR2 encoded by the germline V gene (reference sequence) are LNHNV and YYDKDF. The library came from PCR. The run used an Illumina HiSeq 2500. TCR libraries were prepared with molecular barcoding, using unique molecular identifiers to normalize TCRbeta repertoire quantification. TCRdb itself trimmed the public reads at Q25 with fastp, ran MiXCR and retained productive beta chains. For every CDR3 protein sequence, its rows merge into one entry that carries the most common genes and DNA. Counted in this sample were 200,000 to 250,000 distinct CDR3 sequences; about 23% of them appeared once. Jointly, the top ten make up around 2.5% of the sample.

In the paper's terms, the treatment or condition label means: allogeneic hematopoietic cell transplantation with graft depleted of TCRalphabeta T cells and CD19 B cells. The children who served as transplant recipients had been given grafts of TCRalphabeta/CD19-depleted allogeneic hematopoietic cells. This sample is drawn from a study of T-cell reconstitution after alpha-beta-depleted transplantation in children (dated by TCRdb to between 2015 and 2016). About the full investigation: The study quantitatively tracked T-cell immune reconstitution after TCRalphabeta/CD19-depleted allogeneic hematopoietic cell transplantation in children using TCR repertoire profiling.

General findings and caveats noted by the study authors: The apparently early alphabetaT-cell count recovery about two months after transplant was reportedly dependent on only several hundred rapidly expanded clones derived from non-depleted graft cells. Over the following months the frequencies of hyperexpanded clones went down, and after one year T-cell counts and TCRbeta diversity were mostly credited to newly produced T cells. In some patients, the high TCRbeta diversity seen at day 60 was put down to recipient T cells and intrathymic progenitors that had survived conditioning.

The specimen comprised PBMCs, sampled before TCRalphabeta/CD19-depleted stem cell transplant. The receptor comes from a girl aged 2 to 10 with Fanconi anemia, due to receive a stem cell transplant. The chain was built from TRBV15 and TRBJ2-5, with an unclear D gene assignment. CDR3 loop: CATSRDSPGSRQETQYF. The DNA is TGTGCCACCAGCAGAGATAGCCCGGGTAGCAGGCAAGAGACCCAGTACTTC.